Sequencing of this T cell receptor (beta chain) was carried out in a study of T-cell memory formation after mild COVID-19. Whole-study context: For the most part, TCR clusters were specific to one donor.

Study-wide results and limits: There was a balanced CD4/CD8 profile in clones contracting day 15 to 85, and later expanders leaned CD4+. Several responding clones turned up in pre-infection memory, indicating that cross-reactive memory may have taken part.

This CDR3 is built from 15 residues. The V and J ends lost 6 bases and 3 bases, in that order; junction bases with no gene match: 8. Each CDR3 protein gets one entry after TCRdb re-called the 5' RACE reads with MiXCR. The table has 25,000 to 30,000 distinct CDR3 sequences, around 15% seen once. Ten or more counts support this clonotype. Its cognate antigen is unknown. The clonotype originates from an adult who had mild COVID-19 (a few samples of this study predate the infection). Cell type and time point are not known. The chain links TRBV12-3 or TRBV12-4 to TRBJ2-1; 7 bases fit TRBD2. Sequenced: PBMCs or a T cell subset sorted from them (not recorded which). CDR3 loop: CASSPTGGNYNEQFF. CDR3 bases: TGTGCCAGCAGCCCGACCGGGGGGAACTACAATGAGCAGTTCTTC.